These 15 T cell receptor beta chains originate from one sample sequenced in a study of CD8+ T cells in alopecia areata. RNA extraction and reverse transcription yielded cDNA as sequencing template. Clones were read by immunoSEQ multiplex PCR, and TCRdb kept only the in-frame ones, dropping some. The sample is made up of approximately 280,000 clones, none counted only once. After pooling, cutaneous lymph node cells were sorted with CD4, CD8alpha, NKG2D, NKG2ACE and other markers. Sequenced: CD4+ T cells sorted from a lymph node. The receptor set was obtained from a C3H/HeJ mouse with alopecia areata. Mouse strain MHC haplotype: H2-k.

This clone was observed a handful of times. The genes and germline here are from mouse. The CDR3 end lies 4 residues beyond the end of the read and is filled in from the germline J gene. In the same sample, other DNA sequences code for this CDR3. The chain recombines TRBV19 with TRBJ2-2, with D perhaps matching TRBD1 (6 bases). The CDR3 covers 14 residues. V was shortened by 4 bases and J by 4 bases, with 11 bases between the two germline ends. Germline V lookup: CDR1 FNHDT, CDR2 SITEND (reference sequence). CDR3 sequence: CASSLQGVTGQLYF. The sequenced part of the CDR3 DNA is TGTGCCAGCAGTTTACAGGGCGTCACCGGG. Looking up the rest from reference TRBV19 and TRBJ2-2 gives the full variable domain: GGIITQTPKFLIGQEGQKLTLKCQQNFNHDTMYWYRQDSGKGLRLIYYSITENDLQKGDLSEGYDASREKKSSFSLTVTSAQKNEMAVFLCASSLQGVTGQLYFGEGSKLTVL.

This clone was recorded a few times. Genes here carry mouse names. From the germline J gene comes the end of the CDR3, since the read stops 4 residues before it. This chain connects TRBV1 to TRBJ1-1; D might be TRBD1 (5 bases). The CDR3 contains 14 residues. Looked up from germline, CDR1 is NSQYPW and CDR2 is LRSPGD (reference sequence). V lost 0 bases to trimming and J lost 4 bases, with 9 bases between them. The DNA read from the CDR3 is TGCACCTGCAGTGCAGATCGGACAATCACA. This encodes CTCSADRTIT. Given in full, the CDR3 is CTCSADRTITEVFF.

Only a few counts were recorded for this clone. Genes and germline come from the mouse. CDR3: CASSQERRVDQDTQYF. The sequenced CDR3 bases are TGTGCCAGCAGCCAAGAGAGAAGGGTGGACCAAGAC. The V gene is TRBV5, the J gene TRBJ2-5; D gene ambiguous. The read falls 4 residues short of the CDR3 end, and the missing part is taken from the germline J gene. Germline V gene lookup returns CDR1 LGHNA and CDR2 YNLKQL (reference sequence). The CDR3 sequence is 16 residues long. Trimming pared 0 bases from V and 1 base from J, leaving 11 bases between.

Comments on this clone: Gene and germline names: mouse. The observed sequence ends 4 residues before the CDR3 terminus, with the missing tail filled in from the germline J gene. The genes are TRBV29 and TRBJ2-1, with TRBD1 identical over 8 bases. Germline lookup yields CDR1 MSHET and CDR2 SYDVDS. CDR3 size: 15 residues. Unmatched junction bases numbered 2, after V lost 3 bases and J lost 1 base. This chain's CDR3 is CASSLGDRNYAEQFF. The covered CDR3 bases are TGTGCTAGCAGTTTGGGGGACAGGAACTATGCT.

There are a few counts of this clone. Gene labels here are mouse ones. Sequencing ends 4 residues short of the CDR3 end; the germline J gene provides the rest. J is TRBJ2-4 and V is TRBV13-1; D is perhaps TRBD1 (6 bases). The CDR3 sequence is 13 residues long. Germline V gene sequence: CDR1 NSHNY, CDR2 SYGAGN. The sequenced CDR3 bases are TGTGCCAGCAGTATGTCAGGGGAGAAC. Translated, it gives CASSMSGEN. The complete CDR3 sequence is CASSMSGENTLYF.

With regard to this clone: Mouse gene names and germline throughout. The same CDR3 arises from other DNA sequences in this sample as well. CDR3 protein: CTCSAGVGAETLYF. The sequenced part of the CDR3 DNA is TGCACCTGCAGTGCAGGGGTAGGGGCAGAA. This sequence joins TRBV1 and TRBJ2-3, with D unclear. Sequencing ends 4 residues short of the CDR3 end; the germline J gene provides the rest. V shed 1 base and J shed 3 bases, with 8 bases lying between them. The V gene's germline CDR1 is NSQYPW and CDR2 LRSPGD (reference sequence). The CDR3 is 14 amino acids.

This clone appeared a few times. Germline and genes: mouse. The DNA ends 4 residues before the CDR3 does, and the rest of the CDR3 is filled in from the germline J gene. At the DNA level, this CDR3 is encoded by other sequences in the same sample as well. This chain links TRBV13-1 with TRBJ2-3, with 10 positions matching TRBD2. The V gene end was trimmed by 3 bases and the J gene end by 3 bases; junction bases not matched to a gene: 4. Germline V CDR1 and CDR2: NSHNY, SYGAGN. The CDR3 length is 15 residues. Partial CDR3 DNA: TGTGCCAGCAGTGGGCTGGGGGGGCGAGCAGAA. This sequence encodes CASSGLGGRAE. The full CDR3 is CASSGLGGRAETLYF.

Notes on this clone: The germline and genes are mouse ones. The read stops 4 residues short of the end of the CDR3; the missing end is completed from the germline J gene. This same CDR3 is encoded by further DNA sequences in the sample. This chain links TRBV13-1 with TRBJ2-1; 8 bases agree with TRBD1. V dropped 3 bases and J dropped 4; count of bases not matched to a gene: 3. The CDR3 totals 14 residues. Germline-derived CDR1 and CDR2 are NSHNY and SYGAGN. The CDR3 bases that were read are TGTGCCAGCAGTGGAGGACAGGGTTATGCT. As protein: CASSGGQGYA. The full CDR3 is CASSGGQGYAEQFF.

This clone was counted between two and nine times. Gene names are mouse gene names. The CDR3 sequence is CASRDWGRDAEQFF. The covered CDR3 bases are TGTGCCAGCAGGGACTGGGGGAGGGATGCT. This sequence joins TRBV13-3 and TRBJ2-1; TRBD2 matches 10 bases. From the germline J gene comes the end of the CDR3, since the read stops 4 residues before it. The CDR3 sequence is 14 residues long. Germline V gene lookup returns CDR1 NNHDY and CDR2 SYVADS. V was clipped by 5 bases and J by 5 bases; unmatched bases: 4.

This clone has only a few counts. Mouse germline and gene names are used. The read comes to an end 4 residues before the CDR3 does, leaving the germline J gene to fill in the end. The chain employs TRBV1 and TRBJ2-5; D is possibly TRBD2 (6 bases). Trimming shortened V by 6 bases and J by 2 bases, and 12 bases separated the two germline ends. The length of the CDR3 is 14 residues. Germline loops: CDR1 NSQYPW, CDR2 LRSPGD (reference sequence). The covered CDR3 bases are TGCACCTGCAGGCGGGGGGAGGGCCAAGAC. It specifies CTCRRGEGQD. The full CDR3 reads CTCRRGEGQDTQYF.

This clone came up a few times. Here the gene names and germline are mouse. Read coverage stops 4 residues before the CDR3 terminus; the germline J gene supplies the remainder. The chain couples TRBV17 to TRBJ2-5; 8 bases match TRBD2. The V gene's germline CDR1 is MNHDT and CDR2 YYDKIL. CDR3 length equals 16 residues. V gave up 3 bases and J gave up 3 bases; unmatched junction bases: 8. The covered CDR3 bases are TGTGCTAGCAGTAGGGGTTGGGGGGGTTGGCAAGAC. Residues: CASSRGWGGWQD. The CDR3 in full is CASSRGWGGWQDTQYF.

Ten or more counts support this clone. The gene names here belong to mouse. The read is 4 residues too short to cover the CDR3 end, so that end is filled in from the germline J gene. V usage is TRBV13-1 and J usage is TRBJ1-2; tentative D call: TRBD1 (5 bases). The CDR3 spans 12 residues. Germline-derived CDR1 and CDR2 are NSHNY and SYGAGN. The CDR3 is CASSDGRVDYTF. CDR3 DNA, as far as it was read: TGTGCCAGCAGTGACGGCAGGGTC.

This clone was detected a few times. Gene names are mouse gene names. The observed sequence ends 4 residues before the CDR3 terminus, with the missing tail filled in from the germline J gene. The chain is built from TRBV1 and TRBJ2-1; 9 bases fit TRBD2. This CDR3 has 15 residues. In germline, CDR1 is NSQYPW, CDR2 LRSPGD (reference sequence). V was pared by 3 bases and J by 6 bases, with 6 bases of the junction left unmatched. Incomplete CDR3 DNA: TGCACCTGCAGTGCTTATGCGGGACTGGGTGCT. Its translation: CTCSAYAGLGA. The whole CDR3 protein reads CTCSAYAGLGAEQFF.

Turning to this clone: Genes and germline come from the mouse. The CDR3 end is not reached by the read, which stops 4 residues before it; the germline J gene fills it in. This chain joins TRBV19 and TRBJ2-1; perhaps TRBD1 as D (5 bases). Germline values: CDR1 FNHDT, CDR2 SITEND (reference sequence). V was pared by 5 bases and J by 6 bases, with 12 bases between. CDR3 length equals 13 residues. The CDR3: CASRSRDFAEQFF. Partial CDR3 DNA: TGTGCCAGCAGATCCAGGGATTTTGCT. Combining the CDR3 with reference TRBV19 and TRBJ2-1 gives the whole variable domain GGIITQTPKFLIGQEGQKLTLKCQQNFNHDTMYWYRQDSGKGLRLIYYSITENDLQKGDLSEGYDASREKKSSFSLTVTSAQKNEMAVFLCASRSRDFAEQFFGPGTRLTVL.

To note about this clone: Gene names denote mouse genes. Coverage ceases 4 residues before the CDR3 finishes, and the germline J gene fills in the end. The V call is TRBV13-1, the J call TRBJ2-2; 9 bases line up with TRBD2. The CDR3 extends over 15 amino acids. V was pared by 0 bases and J by 5 bases, with 2 bases of the junction left unmatched. Germline lookup yields CDR1 NSHNY and CDR2 SYGAGN. The CDR3 reads CASSDAGLGTGQLYF. CDR3 DNA (partial): TGTGCCAGCAGTGATGCAGGACTGGGGACCGGG.